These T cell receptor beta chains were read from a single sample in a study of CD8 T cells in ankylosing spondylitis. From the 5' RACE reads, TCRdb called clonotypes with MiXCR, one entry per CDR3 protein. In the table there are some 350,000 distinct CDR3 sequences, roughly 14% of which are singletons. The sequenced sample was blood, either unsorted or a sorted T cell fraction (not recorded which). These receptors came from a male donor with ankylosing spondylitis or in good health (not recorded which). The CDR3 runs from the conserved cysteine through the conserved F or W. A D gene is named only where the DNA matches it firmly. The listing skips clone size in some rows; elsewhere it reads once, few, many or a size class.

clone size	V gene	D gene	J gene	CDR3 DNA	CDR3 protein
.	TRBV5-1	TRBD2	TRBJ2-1	TGCGCCAGCAGCCACCGACTAGCGGGAGGGCCGTTGATCTACAATGAGCAGTTCTTC	CASSHRLAGGPLIYNEQFF
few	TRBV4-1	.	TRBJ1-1	TGCGCCAGCAGCCATCCGGGGAGGCGGCTTGAAGCTTTCTTT	CASSHPGRRLEAFF
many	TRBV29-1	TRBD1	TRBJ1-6	TGCAGCGTGGGCGGGACAGACCTGAATTCACCCCTCCACTTT	CSVGGTDLNSPLHF
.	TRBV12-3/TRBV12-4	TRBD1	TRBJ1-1	TGTGCCAGCAGTCCACAGGGGGCGCTTAACACTGAAGCTTTCTTT	CASSPQGALNTEAFF
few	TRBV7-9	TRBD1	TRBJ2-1	TGTGCCAGCAGCTACCGGACAGGACTCTACAATGAGCAGTTCTTC	CASSYRTGLYNEQFF
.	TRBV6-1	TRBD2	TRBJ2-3	TGTGCCAGCAGCCCCGGTGGCGGGGGGGTGGATACGCAGTATTTT	CASSPGGGGVDTQYF
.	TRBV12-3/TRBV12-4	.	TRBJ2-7	TGTGCCAGCAGCGAACAGGGCGCGACGGCCGAGCAGTACTTC	CASSEQGATAEQYF
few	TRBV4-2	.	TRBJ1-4	TGTGCCAGCAGCCAAGATCGGACTAGTGGTGAAAAACTGTTTTTT	CASSQDRTSGEKLFF
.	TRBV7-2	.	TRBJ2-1	TGTGCCAGCAGCCGGGGAGCAATGAAATACAATGAGCAGTTCTTC	CASSRGAMKYNEQFF
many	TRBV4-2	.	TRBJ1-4	TGTGCCAGCGGACCCACAACTAATGAAAAACTGTTTTTT	CASGPTTNEKLFF
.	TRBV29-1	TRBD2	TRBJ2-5	TGCAGCGTTGTCCCCCGCCGGGACCGTAGCGGGGAGACCCAGTACTTC	CSVVPRRDRSGETQYF
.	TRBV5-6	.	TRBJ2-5	TGTGCCAGCAGCTTGTTGGACTTAGAGACCCAGTACTTC	CASSLLDLETQYF
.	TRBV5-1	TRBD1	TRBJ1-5	TGCGCCAGCAGCCCGGGGACAGGGGGCTTGGGACAGCCCCAGCATTTT	CASSPGTGGLGQPQHF
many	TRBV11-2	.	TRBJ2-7	TGTGCCAGCAGCTTAGATCGGGGTGTTTCCTACGAGCAGTACTTC	CASSLDRGVSYEQYF
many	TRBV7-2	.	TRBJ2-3	TGTGCCAGCAGCAAGACCGAGCACCCCACAGATACGCAGTATTTT	CASSKTEHPTDTQYF
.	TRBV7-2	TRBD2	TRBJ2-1	TGTGCCAGCAGCCAAGATGCTAGCGGGAGTTACAATGAGCAGTTCTTC	CASSQDASGSYNEQFF
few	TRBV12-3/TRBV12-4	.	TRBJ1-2	TGTGCCAGCAGTTTCTCGGGGGCGCCGAACTATGGCTACACCTTC	CASSFSGAPNYGYTF
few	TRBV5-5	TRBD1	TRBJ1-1	TGTGCCAGCAGCTTCAGGACAGGGGGCCTGGGAGGCACTGAAGCTTTCTTT	CASSFRTGGLGGTEAFF
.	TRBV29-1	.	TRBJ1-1	TGCAGCGCCATCAGGGGAGGGGACACTGAAGCTTTCTTT	CSAIRGGDTEAFF
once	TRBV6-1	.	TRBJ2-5	TGTGCCAGCAGCCCCTCTCTTCTCCGGGACCGACGACAAGAGACCCAGTACTTC	CASSPSLLRDRRQETQYF
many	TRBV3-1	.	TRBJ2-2	TGTGCCAGCAGCCAAGAGTACAGGAACACCGGGGAGCTGTTTTTT	CASSQEYRNTGELFF
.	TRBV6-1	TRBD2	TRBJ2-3	TGTGCCAGCAGTCCCGTAGCGGGAGCCACAGATACGCAGTATTTT	CASSPVAGATDTQYF
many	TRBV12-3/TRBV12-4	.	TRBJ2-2	TGTGCCAGCAGTACCACATACACCGGGGAGCTGTTTTTT	CASSTTYTGELFF
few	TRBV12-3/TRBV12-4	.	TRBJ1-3	TGTGCCAGCAGTCCGGTCCTCTCTGGAAACACCATATATTTT	CASSPVLSGNTIYF
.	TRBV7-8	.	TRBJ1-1	TGTGCCAGCAGCTTAGAGGGGGGGGACACTGAAGCTTTCTTT	CASSLEGGDTEAFF
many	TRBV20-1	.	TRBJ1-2	TGCAGTGTCCCACGGGGGGATTATGGCTACACCTTC	CSVPRGDYGYTF
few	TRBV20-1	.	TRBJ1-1	TGCAGTGCTAGAGATACTCGTGCCGCTGAAGCTTTCTTT	CSARDTRAAEAFF
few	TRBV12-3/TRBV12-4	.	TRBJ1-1	TGTGCCAGCAGGCTTCAAGGAGACACTGAAGCTTTCTTT	CASRLQGDTEAFF
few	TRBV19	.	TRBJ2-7	TGTGCCAGTAGTATTTGGGGGACGGACGAGCAGTACTTC	CASSIWGTDEQYF
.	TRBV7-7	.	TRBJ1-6	TGTGCCAGCAGCCGGACGAGGGGTGATAATTCACCCCTCCACTTT	CASSRTRGDNSPLHF
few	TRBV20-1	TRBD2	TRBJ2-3	TGCAGTGTCGTAGCGGGCCGGGCAGATACGCAGTATTTT	CSVVAGRADTQYF
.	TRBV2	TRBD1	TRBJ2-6	TGTGCCAGCAGCCTTCTAAGGGGGCAAGGGGCCAACGTCCTGACTTTC	CASSLLRGQGANVLTF
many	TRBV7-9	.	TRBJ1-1	TGTGCCAGCAGCGGACTGAGGAACACTGAAGCTTTCTTT	CASSGLRNTEAFF
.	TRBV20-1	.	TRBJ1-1	TGCAGTGCTTCCAGGGGACTTGAGGCTTTCTTT	CSASRGLEAFF
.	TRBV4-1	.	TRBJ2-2	TGCGCCAGCAGCCAAGATAGGAGGTCGGACACCGGGGAGCTGTTTTTT	CASSQDRRSDTGELFF
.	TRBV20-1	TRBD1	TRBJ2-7	TGCAGTGCTACTGGGACAGGGTACGAGCAGTACTTC	CSATGTGYEQYF
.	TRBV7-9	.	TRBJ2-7	TGTGCCAGCAGCAGTATGGGCCGGTACTACGAGCAGTACTTC	CASSSMGRYYEQYF
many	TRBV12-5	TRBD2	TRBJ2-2	TGTGCTAGTGGTTTGACTAGCGGGGGCTTTGAGAACACCGGGGAGCTGTTTTTT	CASGLTSGGFENTGELFF
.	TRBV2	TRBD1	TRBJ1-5	TGTGCCAGTAGGACAGGGAGAATGGATCAGCCCCAGCATTTT	CASRTGRMDQPQHF
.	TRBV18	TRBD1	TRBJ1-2	TGTGCCAGCTCACCTAATGGACAGGCTCTAGGGGGCTACACCTTC	CASSPNGQALGGYTF
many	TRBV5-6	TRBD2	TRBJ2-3	TGTGCCAGCAGCCCCGGGACTAGCGGGTTGTCAGGCACAGATACGCAGTATTTT	CASSPGTSGLSGTDTQYF
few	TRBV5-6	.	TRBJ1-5	TGTGCCAGCAGCTCAGCCGGCGGAATCAATCAGCCCCAGCATTTT	CASSSAGGINQPQHF
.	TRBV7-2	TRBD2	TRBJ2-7	TGTGCCAGCAGCGCTTCGGGGGGGCGCCGCTACGAGCAGTACTTC	CASSASGGRRYEQYF